This T cell receptor beta chain was sequenced for a study of identical twins. TCRdb fed the 5' RACE reads into MiXCR, producing one record per CDR3 protein. The data contain more than 250,000 distinct CDR3 sequences, about 8% of them singletons. This CDR3 has 13 amino acids. The germline V gene has CDR1 MNHNS and CDR2 SASEGT. V was cut by 0 bases and J by 6 bases, with 7 bases left in between. Separately, the same data were catalogued under a study of yellow fever vaccine responses in identical twins.

The chain employs TRBV6-1 and TRBJ2-3; D is unresolved. Input material: memory (CD45RO+) T cells sorted from blood. This TCR came from a woman between 18 and 29 years old in good health. In nucleotides, the CDR3 is TGTGCCAGCAGTGAAGCGCGATCGGATACGCAGTATTTT. Protein sequence: CASSEARSDTQYF.